The T cell receptor (beta chain) described here comes from a study of T cells after posttransplantation cyclophosphamide. The assay was immunoSEQ multiplex PCR, and TCRdb's table has in-frame clones only and misses some. The data list fewer than 40,000 clones, none observed once; under 5.5% falls to the top ten. The sample holds many counts of this clone. Its antigen is currently unknown. Study-wide results and caveats: Tissue-infiltrating T cells from skin or gut overlapped little with blood T cells.

V was clipped by 5 bases and J by 1 base, with 14 bases between them. The CDR3 sequence is 15 residues long. In germline, CDR1 is SGHTA, CDR2 FQGNSA. The sequence derives from a woman aged 25 to 45 in good health and a related stem cell transplant donor. The chain carries TRBV7-2 and TRBJ1-1, with D hard to call. Sequenced input: PBMCs. The CDR3 nucleotides are TGTGCCAGCAGCCTCAGTTCAGGCTCGAACACTGAAGCTTTCTTT. Amino acid sequence: CASSLSSGSNTEAFF.